These 15 T cell receptor beta chains were sequenced from one sample in a study of blood T cell repertoires in COVID-19. Produced via immunoSEQ multiplex PCR; TCRdb's table is partial and in-frame only. The top ten hold about 10% of the sample, which has a few hundred thousand clones, 80% to 90% seen once. The specimen sequenced was peripheral blood. The receptors shown here come from a woman over 75 with COVID-19, enrolled during active disease.

This clone was picked up a small number of times. The chain carries TRBV19 and TRBJ1-5; D possibly corresponds to TRBD1 (5 bases). V was trimmed by 4 bases and J by 2 bases, leaving 9 bases between them. Germline loops: CDR1 LNHDA, CDR2 SQIVND (reference sequence). This CDR3 spans 14 amino acids. As DNA, the CDR3 is TGTGCCAGTAGTACGTCGGGGGGCAATCAGCCCCAGCATTTT. Translated, it gives CASSTSGGNQPQHF.

The chain recombines TRBV19 with TRBJ1-1, with 8 bases lining up with TRBD1. The J segment lost 1 base and the V segment lost 5 bases, leaving 3 bases of the junction unmatched. The CDR3 has 14 residues. Germline V gene data show CDR1 as LNHDA and CDR2 as SQIVND (reference sequence). CDR3 in DNA: TGTGCCAGTAGTCCCCAGGGGGCGAACACTGAAGCTTTCTTT. It codes for CASSPQGANTEAFF. Filled out from reference TRBV19 and TRBJ1-1, the complete variable domain reads DGGITQSPKYLFRKEGQNVTLSCEQNLNHDAMYWYRQDPGQGLRLIYYSQIVNDFQKGDIAEGYSVSREKKESFPLTVTSAQKNPTAFYLCASSPQGANTEAFFGQGTRLTVV.

CDR3 in DNA: TGTGCCAGCAGCCAAGATAACAGGGGTTGGTCGTGGGCTTTCTTT. Translation: CASSQDNRGWSWAFF. The chain has TRBV3-1 (or the pseudogene TRBV3-2) and TRBJ1-1; 7 bases line up with TRBD1. The germline gives CDR1 LGHDT, CDR2 YNNKEL (reference sequence). The CDR3 runs to 15 residues. J gave up 11 bases and V 0 bases, and 12 bases lay outside the gene matches.

This sequence joins TRBV18 and TRBJ2-7; D may be TRBD1 (5 bases). Germline V gene data show CDR1 as KGHSH and CDR2 as LQKENI. This CDR3 region has 14 residues. Trimming shortened V by 3 bases and J by 7 bases, and 16 bases separated the two germline ends. Here the CDR3 reads CASSPDRLLGEQYV. The CDR3 nucleotides read TGTGCCAGCTCACCTGACAGACTTCTGGGGGAGCAGTACGTC.

The chain employs TRBV7-6 and TRBJ1-1, with D maybe TRBD1 (6 bases). The CDR3 has 15 amino acids. Germline V CDR1 and CDR2: SGHVS, FNYEAQ. Trimming removed 1 base at V and 5 bases at J, with 14 bases between. The CDR3 DNA reads TGTGCCAGCAGCTTAGAACAGGGAAGGAATACTGAAGCTTTCTTT. Translation gives CASSLEQGRNTEAFF.

The V gene is TRBV9, the J gene TRBJ1-1; D perhaps matches TRBD1 (5 bases). The CDR3 has 15 residues. Trimming removed 1 base from V and 0 bases from J, with 10 bases in between. The germline V gene has CDR1 SGDLS and CDR2 YYNGEE. CDR3 in amino acids: CASSVIGGLNTEAFF. The DNA of the CDR3 is TGTGCCAGCAGCGTAATCGGGGGATTGAACACTGAAGCTTTCTTT.

The chain couples TRBV5-1 to TRBJ2-1; the match to TRBD2 covers 15 bases. The germline V gene has CDR1 SGHRS and CDR2 YFSETQ. V lost 4 bases to trimming and J lost 7 bases; unmatched junction nucleotides: 6. The CDR3 is made up of 16 amino acids. CDR3 bases: TGCGCCAGCAGCCTGGGGACTAGCGGGGGGCATAATGAGCAGTTCTTC. It yields the protein CASSLGTSGGHNEQFF.

The V and J genes are TRBV6-5 and TRBJ1-1; no clear D. The CDR3 is 15 residues long. Germline CDR1 and CDR2: MNHEY and SVGAGI. Trimming took 0 bases from V and 0 from J, leaving 8 bases between them. The CDR3, as DNA: TGTGCCAGCAGTTACTCCCATAGTATGAACACTGAAGCTTTCTTT. Protein sequence: CASSYSHSMNTEAFF.

J is TRBJ1-2 and V is TRBV5-1; D call uncertain. The CDR3 contains 14 residues. The V gene lost 4 bases and the J gene lost 4 bases, with 14 bases spanning the gap. Germline lookup yields CDR1 SGHRS and CDR2 YFSETQ. The chain's CDR3 is CASSPQAEPYGYTF. DNA for the CDR3: TGCGCCAGCAGCCCCCAGGCCGAACCCTATGGCTACACCTTC.

The rearrangement uses TRBV5-1 and TRBJ2-5, with 10 bases aligning to TRBD2. Germline V gene lookup returns CDR1 SGHRS and CDR2 YFSETQ. Trimming removed 4 bases from V and 2 bases from J; junction bases left unmatched: 8. The CDR3 covers 16 residues. The DNA of the CDR3 is TGCGCCAGCAGCCTATTAGCGGGGGGTCGGCAAGAGACCCAGTACTTC. This codes for CASSLLAGGRQETQYF. Variable domain in full (rest from reference TRBV5-1 and TRBJ2-5): KAGVTQTPRYLIKTRGQQVTLSCSPISGHRSVSWYQQTPGQGLQFLFEYFSETQRNKGNFPGRFSGRQFSNSRSEMNVSTLELGDSALYLCASSLLAGGRQETQYFGPGTRLLVL.

Written as DNA, the CDR3 is TGTGCCAGCAGCGTCTGGACAGGGGTGGAGACCCAGTACTTC. Residues: CASSVWTGVETQYF. The chain recombines TRBV7-2 with TRBJ2-5, with 9 bases lining up with TRBD1. Germline V gene data show CDR1 as SGHTA and CDR2 as FQGNSA. V dropped 5 bases and J dropped 5; count of bases not matched to a gene: 6. The CDR3 totals 14 residues.

The CDR3 here is CASSPRSAGGLGLETQYF. The CDR3 DNA is TGTGCCAGCAGCCCTCGCTCGGCGGGGGGGCTGGGTCTAGAGACCCAGTACTTC. The rearrangement uses TRBV4-2 and TRBJ2-5; 9 bases agree with TRBD2. There are 18 residues in the CDR3. V gave up 4 bases and J gave up 4 bases; unmatched junction bases: 16. Germline CDR1 LGHNA, CDR2 YNFKEQ.

This clone has a single count. The chain couples TRBV6-1 to TRBJ2-7; perhaps TRBD2 as D (6 bases). Trimming stripped 1 base from V and 6 bases from J, with 16 bases between. This CDR3 has 15 residues. Per the germline V gene, CDR1 is MNHNS and CDR2 is SASEGT. The CDR3 reads CASSEGTGVSSEQYV. CDR3 coding DNA: TGTGCCAGCAGTGAAGGGACGGGGGTTTCAAGCGAGCAGTACGTC.

This sequence joins TRBV28 and TRBJ2-3; tentatively, D is TRBD2 (6 bases). Trimming cost V 3 bases and J 3 bases, with 13 bases left between them. Germline V lookup: CDR1 MDHEN, CDR2 SYDVKM. This CDR3 spans 15 amino acids. CDR3 in amino acids: CASSFRRGGTDTQYF. CDR3 DNA sequence: TGTGCCAGCAGTTTCCGGCGGGGTGGAACAGATACGCAGTATTTT.

For this clone: Other DNA sequences in this sample translate to the same CDR3. This chain uses TRBV7-3 with TRBJ2-1; possibly TRBD2 for D (7 bases). Between the trimmed V and J ends, which lost 5 bases and 2 bases, there was a span of 10 bases. The germline V gene encodes CDR1 SGHTA and CDR2 FQGTGA. CDR3 size: 14 residues. The CDR3 is CASSPGGTYNEQFF. Written as DNA, the CDR3 is TGTGCCAGCAGCCCGGGGGGCACCTACAATGAGCAGTTCTTC.